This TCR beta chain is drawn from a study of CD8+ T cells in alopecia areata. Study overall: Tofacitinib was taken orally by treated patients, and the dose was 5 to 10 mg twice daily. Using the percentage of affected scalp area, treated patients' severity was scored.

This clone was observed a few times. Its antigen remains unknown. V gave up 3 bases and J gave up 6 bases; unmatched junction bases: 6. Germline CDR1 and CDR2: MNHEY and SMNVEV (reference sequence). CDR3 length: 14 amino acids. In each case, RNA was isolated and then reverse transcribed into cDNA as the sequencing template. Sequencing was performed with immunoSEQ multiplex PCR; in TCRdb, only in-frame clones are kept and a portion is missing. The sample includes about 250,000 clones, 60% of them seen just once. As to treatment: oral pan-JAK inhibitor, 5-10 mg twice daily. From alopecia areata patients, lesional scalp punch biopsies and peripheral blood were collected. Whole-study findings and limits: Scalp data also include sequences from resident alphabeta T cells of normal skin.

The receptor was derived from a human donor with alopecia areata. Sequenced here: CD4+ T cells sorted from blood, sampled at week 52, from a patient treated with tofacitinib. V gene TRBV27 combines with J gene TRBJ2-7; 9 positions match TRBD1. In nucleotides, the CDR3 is TGTGCCAGCAGTTTCTACGGGACAGGGCGCGAGCAGTACTTC. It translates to CASSFYGTGREQYF.